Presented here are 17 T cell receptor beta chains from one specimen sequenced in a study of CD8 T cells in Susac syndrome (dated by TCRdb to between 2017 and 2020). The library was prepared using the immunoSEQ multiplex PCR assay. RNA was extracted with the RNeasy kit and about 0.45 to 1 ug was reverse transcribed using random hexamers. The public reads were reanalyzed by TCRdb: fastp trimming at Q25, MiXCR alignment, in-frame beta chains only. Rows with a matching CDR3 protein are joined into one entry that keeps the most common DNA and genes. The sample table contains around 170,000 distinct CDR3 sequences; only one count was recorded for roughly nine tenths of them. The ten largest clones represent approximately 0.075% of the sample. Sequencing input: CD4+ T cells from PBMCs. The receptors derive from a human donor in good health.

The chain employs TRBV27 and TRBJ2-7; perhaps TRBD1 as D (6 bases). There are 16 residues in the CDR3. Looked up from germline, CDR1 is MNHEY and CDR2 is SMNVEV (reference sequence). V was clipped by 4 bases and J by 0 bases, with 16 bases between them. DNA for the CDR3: TGTGCCAGCAGTTCCCCGGGACACCCCTCCTCCTACGAGCAGTACTTC. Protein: CASSSPGHPSSYEQYF.

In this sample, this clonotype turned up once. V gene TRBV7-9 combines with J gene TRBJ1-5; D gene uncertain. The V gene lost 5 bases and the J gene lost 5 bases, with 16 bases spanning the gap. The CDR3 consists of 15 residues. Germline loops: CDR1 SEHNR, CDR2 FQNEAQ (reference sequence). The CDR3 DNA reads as TGTGCCAGCAGCCCCTCCGGCCCCAGAGATCAGCCCCAGCATTTT. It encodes CASSPSGPRDQPQHF.

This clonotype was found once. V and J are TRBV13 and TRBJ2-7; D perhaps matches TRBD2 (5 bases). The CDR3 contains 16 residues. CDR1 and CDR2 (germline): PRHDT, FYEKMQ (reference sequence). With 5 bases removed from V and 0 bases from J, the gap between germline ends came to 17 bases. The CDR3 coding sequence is TGTGCCAGCAGCATAAAGACTATCTACAGCTCCTACGAGCAGTACTTC. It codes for CASSIKTIYSSYEQYF. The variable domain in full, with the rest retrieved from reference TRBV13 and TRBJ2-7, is AAGVIQSPRHLIKEKRETATLKCYPIPRHDTVYWYQQGPGQDPQFLISFYEKMQSDKGSIPDRFSAQQFSDYHSELNMSSLELGDSALYFCASSIKTIYSSYEQYFGPGTRLTVT.

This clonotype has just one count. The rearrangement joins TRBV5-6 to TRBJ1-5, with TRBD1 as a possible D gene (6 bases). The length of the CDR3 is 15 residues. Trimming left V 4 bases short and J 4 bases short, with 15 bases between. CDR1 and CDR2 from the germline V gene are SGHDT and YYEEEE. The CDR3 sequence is CASSITGRGNQPQHF. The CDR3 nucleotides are TGTGCCAGCAGCATTACAGGGCGTGGAAATCAGCCCCAGCATTTT.

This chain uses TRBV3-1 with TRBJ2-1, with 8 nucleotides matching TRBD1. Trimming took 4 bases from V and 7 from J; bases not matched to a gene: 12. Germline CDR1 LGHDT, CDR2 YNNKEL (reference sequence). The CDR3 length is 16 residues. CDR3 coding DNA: TGTGCCAGCAGCCGGGACGGAGGACAGGGAGTAAATGAGCAGTTCTTC. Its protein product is CASSRDGGQGVNEQFF.

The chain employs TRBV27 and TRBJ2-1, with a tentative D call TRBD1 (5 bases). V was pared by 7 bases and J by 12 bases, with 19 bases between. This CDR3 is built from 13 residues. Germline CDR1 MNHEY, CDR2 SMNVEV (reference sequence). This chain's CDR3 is CASTPGQGLAQFF. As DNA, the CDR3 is TGTGCCAGCACACCCGGTCAGGGTTTGGCGCAGTTCTTC.

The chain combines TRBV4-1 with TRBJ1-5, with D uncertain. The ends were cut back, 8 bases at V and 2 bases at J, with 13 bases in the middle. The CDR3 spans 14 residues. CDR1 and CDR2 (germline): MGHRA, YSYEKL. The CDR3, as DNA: TGCGCCAGCCAACAAGGGATCGGCAATCAGCCCCAGCATTTT. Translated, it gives CASQQGIGNQPQHF.

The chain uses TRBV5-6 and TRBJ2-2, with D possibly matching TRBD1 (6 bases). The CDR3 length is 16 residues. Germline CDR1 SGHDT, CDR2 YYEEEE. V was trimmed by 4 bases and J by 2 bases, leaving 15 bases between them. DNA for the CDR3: TGTGCCAGCAGCGCCTTCAGGGGCTACAACACCGGGGAGCTGTTTTTT. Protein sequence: CASSAFRGYNTGELFF.

Here the CDR3 DNA reads TGCGCCAGCAGCCGCGCAGGGTTCGGGCAGCCCCAGCATTTT. It is translated as CASSRAGFGQPQHF. The V and J genes are TRBV4-3 and TRBJ1-5, with a possible D match to TRBD1 (5 bases). CDR3 length equals 14 residues. Trimming left V 4 bases short and J 7 bases short, with 14 bases between. CDR1 and CDR2 (germline): LGHNA, YSLEER.

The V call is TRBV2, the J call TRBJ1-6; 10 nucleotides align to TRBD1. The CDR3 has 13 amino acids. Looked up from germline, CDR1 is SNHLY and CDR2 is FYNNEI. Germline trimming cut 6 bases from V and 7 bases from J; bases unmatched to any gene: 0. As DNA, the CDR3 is TGTGCCAGCAGGGGACAGGGGAATTCACCCCTCCACTTT. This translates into CASRGQGNSPLHF.

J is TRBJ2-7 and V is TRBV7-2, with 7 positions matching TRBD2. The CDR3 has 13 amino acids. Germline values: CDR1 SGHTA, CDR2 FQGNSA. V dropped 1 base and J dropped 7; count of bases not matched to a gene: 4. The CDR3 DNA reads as TGTGCCAGCAGCTTAGAGGGGCGGGGGGAGCAGTACTTC. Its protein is CASSLEGRGEQYF.

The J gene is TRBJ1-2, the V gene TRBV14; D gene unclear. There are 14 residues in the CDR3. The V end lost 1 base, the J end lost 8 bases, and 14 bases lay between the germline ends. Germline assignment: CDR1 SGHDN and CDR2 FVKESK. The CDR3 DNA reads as TGTGCCAGCAGCCAAGTCGCGGCTCTCGGCGGCTACACCTTC. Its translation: CASSQVAALGGYTF.

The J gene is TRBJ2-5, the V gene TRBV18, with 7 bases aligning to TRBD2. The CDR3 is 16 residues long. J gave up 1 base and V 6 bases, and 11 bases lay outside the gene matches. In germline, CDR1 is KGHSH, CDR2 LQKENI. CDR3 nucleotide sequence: TGTGCCAGCTCTCCGCGGACTAGTGGAGGCCAAGAGACCCAGTACTTC. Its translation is CASSPRTSGGQETQYF. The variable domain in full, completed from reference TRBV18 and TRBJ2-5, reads NAGVMQNPRHLVRRRGQEARLRCSPMKGHSHVYWYRQLPEEGLKFMVYLQKENIIDESGMPKERFSAEFPKEGPSILRIQQVVRGDSAAYFCASSPRTSGGQETQYFGPGTRLLVL.

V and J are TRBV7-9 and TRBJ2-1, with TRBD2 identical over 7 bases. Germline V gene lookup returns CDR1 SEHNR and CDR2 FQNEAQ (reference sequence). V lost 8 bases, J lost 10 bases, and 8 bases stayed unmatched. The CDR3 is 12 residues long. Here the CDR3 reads CASFGFGGEQFF. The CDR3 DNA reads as TGTGCCAGCTTTGGGTTCGGGGGGGAGCAGTTCTTC.

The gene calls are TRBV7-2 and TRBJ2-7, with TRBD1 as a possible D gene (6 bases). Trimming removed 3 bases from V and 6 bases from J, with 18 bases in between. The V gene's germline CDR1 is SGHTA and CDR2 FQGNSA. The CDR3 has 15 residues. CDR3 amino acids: CASSFVVTGGGEQYF. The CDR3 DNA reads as TGTGCCAGCAGCTTCGTGGTGACAGGTGGGGGCGAGCAGTACTTC.

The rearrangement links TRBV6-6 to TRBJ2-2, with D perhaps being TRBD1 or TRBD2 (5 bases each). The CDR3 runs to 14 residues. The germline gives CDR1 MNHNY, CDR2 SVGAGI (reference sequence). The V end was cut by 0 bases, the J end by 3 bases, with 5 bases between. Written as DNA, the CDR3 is TGTGCCAGCAGTTACTCGGGGGACACCGGGGAGCTGTTTTTT. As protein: CASSYSGDTGELFF.

The CDR3 region has the DNA TGTGCCAGCAGTGAAACGACAGGGACAGATACGCAGTATTTT. Residues: CASSETTGTDTQYF. This sequence joins TRBV2 and TRBJ2-3; TRBD1 agrees at 7 bases. The CDR3 runs 14 residues. The J segment lost 3 bases and the V segment lost 2 bases, leaving 2 bases of the junction unmatched. Germline CDR1 reads SNHLY; CDR2 reads FYNNEI.